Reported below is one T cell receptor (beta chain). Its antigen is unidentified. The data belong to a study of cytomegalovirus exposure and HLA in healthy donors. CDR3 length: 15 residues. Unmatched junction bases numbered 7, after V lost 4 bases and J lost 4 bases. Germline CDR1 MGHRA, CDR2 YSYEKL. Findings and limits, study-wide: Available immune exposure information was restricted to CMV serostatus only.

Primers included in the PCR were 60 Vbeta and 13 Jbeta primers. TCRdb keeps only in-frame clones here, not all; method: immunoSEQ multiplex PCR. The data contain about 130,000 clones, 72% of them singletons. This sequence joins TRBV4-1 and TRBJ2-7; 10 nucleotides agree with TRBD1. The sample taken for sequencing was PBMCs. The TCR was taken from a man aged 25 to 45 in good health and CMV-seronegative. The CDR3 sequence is CASSPLTGGRYEQYF. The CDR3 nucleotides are TGCGCCAGCAGCCCCCTGACAGGGGGCCGGTACGAGCAGTACTTC.